The 9 T cell receptor beta chains in this list originate from one sample, sequenced in a study of chemoradiotherapy in HPV16-positive cancers. Sequenced by immunoSEQ multiplex PCR; TCRdb stores in-frame clones only, minus some. The data contain about 10,000 clones, around 66% of them singletons. Sampling was done from a patient who underwent chemoradiotherapy. The source of these receptors is a human donor with HPV-associated anogenital cancer.

V gene TRBV11-2 combines with J gene TRBJ2-5; a weak D match, TRBD1 (7 bases). The CDR3 contains 16 residues. Trimming shortened V by 5 bases and J by 2 bases, and 18 bases separated the two germline ends. CDR1 and CDR2 (germline): SGHAT, FQNNGV. DNA of the CDR3: TGTGCCAGCAGCCCAGGGGGACTGCCATCACAAGAGACCCAGTACTTC. Protein product: CASSPGGLPSQETQYF.

Judged by abundance, this clone is medium-sized. This chain links TRBV7-2 with TRBJ2-2; D is unclear. The germline V and J ends were trimmed by 5 bases and 7 bases, with 11 bases remaining between them. This CDR3 has 13 amino acids. Germline V CDR1 and CDR2: SGHTA, FQGNSA. This CDR3 is CASSPILVGELFF. The DNA of the CDR3 is TGTGCCAGCAGCCCGATCCTAGTCGGGGAGCTGTTTTTT.

This chain links TRBV20-1 with TRBJ1-4; no clear D gene. The CDR3 spans 11 residues. Germline-derived CDR1 and CDR2 are DFQATT and SNEGSKA (reference sequence). Between the trimmed V and J ends, which lost 4 bases and 1 base, there was a span of 1 base. This CDR3 reads CSAITNEKLFF. DNA for the CDR3: TGCAGTGCTATAACTAATGAAAAACTGTTTTTT.

The gene calls are TRBV4-1 and TRBJ1-4; D is ambiguous. V was cut by 4 bases and J by 5 bases, with 11 bases left in between. The CDR3 consists of 14 residues. Germline V gene sequence: CDR1 MGHRA, CDR2 YSYEKL. CDR3 bases: TGCGCCAGCAGCCGGGGAACAGAGAATGAAAAACTGTTTTTT. This translates into CASSRGTENEKLFF.

This clone was seen once. The chain employs TRBV18 and TRBJ2-1; no reliable D call. Germline CDR1 KGHSH, CDR2 LQKENI. This CDR3 region has 12 residues. Trimming removed 3 bases from V and 8 bases from J, with 8 bases in between. The CDR3 protein is CASSPNVDEQFF. The DNA for the CDR3 is TGTGCCAGCTCACCTAACGTCGATGAGCAGTTCTTC.

This chain uses TRBV29-1 with TRBJ2-7; 7 bases are shared with TRBD1. V trimming: 7 bases; J trimming: 3 bases; junction bases outside the gene matches: 12. Germline values: CDR1 SQVTM, CDR2 ANQGSEA. The length of the CDR3 is 14 residues. CDR3 nucleotide sequence: TGCAGCGCCAAAGAGGGGACAGACTACTACGAGCAGTACTTC. Encoded protein: CSAKEGTDYYEQYF.

The sample holds a few counts of this clone. The rearrangement joins TRBV25-1 to TRBJ2-5, with TRBD2 matching 8 bases. This CDR3 is built from 17 residues. Germline CDR1 MGHDK, CDR2 SYGVNS. V shed 8 bases, J shed 2 bases, and the junction held 16 bases outside the gene matches. In nucleotides, the CDR3 is TGTGCCAGCCACAGCCTAACACACGGGGGGGAACAAGAGACCCAGTACTTC. It is translated as CASHSLTHGGEQETQYF.

The rearrangement uses TRBV4-1 and TRBJ2-5; perhaps TRBD1 as D (6 bases). The DNA end favors TRBJ2-7, so the J call may be wrong. The CDR3 loop spans 15 amino acids. CDR1 is MGHRA, CDR2 YSYEKL, per germline. The DNA for the CDR3 is TGCGCCAGCAGCCAAGCGACAGGTGAATACTACGAGCAGTACTTC. Translating gives CASSQATGEYYEQYF.

The genes are TRBV7-7 and TRBJ2-3, with a weak D call TRBD2 (5 bases). V was clipped by 1 base and J by 1 base, with 9 bases between them. Germline loops: CDR1 SSHAT, CDR2 FNYEAQ (reference sequence). The CDR3 runs to 15 residues. This chain's CDR3 is CASSLGGEGTDTQYF. The CDR3 DNA reads as TGTGCCAGCAGCTTAGGGGGAGAGGGCACAGATACGCAGTATTTT.